One sample yielded the 29 T cell receptor beta chains listed below, sequenced in a study of CD8+ T cells in alopecia areata. Following RNA extraction, reverse transcription yielded cDNA that acted as the sequencing template. Measured with immunoSEQ multiplex PCR; TCRdb has only the in-frame clones, and not every one. This sample has about 140,000 clones, with 40% to 65% found just once. This specimen was CD4+ T cells sorted from blood, taken at week 0. The receptors shown here come from a human donor with alopecia areata.

V and J are TRBV4-2 and TRBJ2-5; D could derive from TRBD1 or TRBD2 (6 bases each). The germline V gene has CDR1 LGHNA and CDR2 YNFKEQ. V was clipped by 1 base and J by 4 bases, with 13 bases between them. The CDR3 spans 15 residues. CDR3 region: CASSQAGGGGETQYF. DNA for the CDR3: TGTGCCAGCAGCCAAGCGGGCGGAGGGGGAGAGACCCAGTACTTC.

This chain connects TRBV29-1 to TRBJ1-5; 8 nucleotides match TRBD1. The CDR3 contains 14 residues. CDR1 is SQVTM and CDR2 is ANQGSEA in the germline V gene. V dropped 1 base and J dropped 6; count of bases not matched to a gene: 5. The CDR3 loop is CSVEVGQGGQPQHF. In DNA form, the CDR3 reads TGCAGCGTTGAAGTCGGACAGGGTGGTCAGCCCCAGCATTTT.

The rearrangement links TRBV11-2 to TRBJ2-3; 10 nucleotides match TRBD2. The germline CDR1 and CDR2 sequences are SGHAT and FQNNGV. The CDR3 is 15 amino acids. The ends lost 8 bases at V and 5 bases at J; junction bases unmatched: 10. The CDR3 reads CASQSILAGEDTQYF. The CDR3 region has the DNA TGTGCCAGCCAGTCTATCCTAGCGGGAGAAGATACGCAGTATTTT.

The chain couples TRBV6-1 to TRBJ2-3, with D possibly matching TRBD1 (6 bases). V lost 7 bases and J 8 bases, leaving 16 bases between the germline ends. The CDR3 extends over 13 amino acids. Germline V gene data show CDR1 as MNHNS and CDR2 as SASEGT. CDR3 sequence (DNA): TGTGCCAGCAAGGGCAGGGGTGGAGGTACGCAGTATTTT. Amino acids: CASKGRGGGTQYF.

V gene TRBV7-2 combines with J gene TRBJ2-1; D is perhaps TRBD1 or TRBD2 (5 bases each). With 6 bases removed from V and 9 bases from J, the gap between germline ends came to 12 bases. The CDR3 loop spans 12 amino acids. The germline gives CDR1 SGHTA, CDR2 FQGNSA. CDR3 nucleotides: TGTGCCAGCAGACCCCCAGGGACTGAGCAGTTCTTC. Its translation is CASRPPGTEQFF.

The table lists this clone with a few counts. This chain uses TRBV27 with TRBJ1-5; TRBD1 matches at 9 bases. CDR1 is MNHEY, CDR2 SMNVEV, per germline (reference sequence). Trimming took 5 bases from V and 7 from J; bases not matched to a gene: 3. This CDR3 comprises 13 residues. The CDR3, as DNA: TGTGCCAGCAGTGGACAGGGGATGCAGCCCCAGCATTTT. It encodes CASSGQGMQPQHF.

The J gene is TRBJ2-3, the V gene TRBV5-1; TRBD1 aligns across 9 bases. Germline CDR1 and CDR2: SGHRS and YFSETQ. V trimming: 3 bases; J trimming: 4 bases; junction bases outside the gene matches: 6. The CDR3 consists of 15 residues. The CDR3 region is CASSSEDRGPDTQYF. Here the CDR3 DNA reads TGCGCCAGCAGCTCCGAGGACAGGGGCCCAGATACGCAGTATTTT.

The chain uses TRBV7-2 and TRBJ2-3; TRBD2 matches 9 bases. The trim removed 5 bases at V and 3 bases at J, leaving 15 bases unmatched. Germline V CDR1 and CDR2: SGHTA, FQGNSA. The CDR3 totals 18 residues. The CDR3 coding sequence is TGTGCCAGCAGCGGTACCCCGGGTGCGGGAGGGCCAACAGATACGCAGTATTTT. Its protein product is CASSGTPGAGGPTDTQYF.

This sequence joins TRBV23-1 and TRBJ1-5; TRBD1 matches 9 bases. TRBV23-1 is an ORF, with its function uncertain. Trimming removed 4 bases from V and 4 bases from J; junction bases left unmatched: 8. The CDR3 loop spans 16 amino acids. CDR3 DNA sequence: TGCGCCAGCAGTCGACCAGGACAGGGGATGAATCAGCCCCAGCATTTT. Its protein is CASSRPGQGMNQPQHF.

Points on this clone: An end of the junction differs from the germline gene, which may be a read error. This rearrangement joins TRBV7-7 to TRBJ2-5; tentatively, D is TRBD1 (5 bases). Germline CDR1 is SSHAT and CDR2 is FNYEAQ (reference sequence). The CDR3 consists of 14 residues. CDR3 bases: TGTGCTAGCAGCTTCTCACAGGTTGAAGAGACCCAGTACTTC. Its protein is CASSFSQVEETQYF.

This clone has more than one count but fewer than ten. V and J are TRBV29-1 and TRBJ2-1; D is unclear. Trimming took off 0 bases at V and 12 bases at J, with 9 bases between the two ends. This CDR3 comprises 11 residues. Germline V lookup: CDR1 SQVTM, CDR2 ANQGSEA. The CDR3 is CSVEEGGPQFF. Here the CDR3 DNA reads TGCAGCGTTGAAGAAGGTGGGCCGCAGTTCTTC.

Only one count was recorded for this clone. The rearrangement uses TRBV7-8 and TRBJ2-5, with D tentatively TRBD1 (6 bases). The J call may be incorrect, as the DNA end agrees better with TRBJ2-7. This CDR3 spans 14 amino acids. Germline assignment: CDR1 SGHVS and CDR2 FQNEAQ. CDR3 sequence reads: CASSASQGAYEQYF. CDR3 in DNA: TGTGCCAGCAGTGCGTCACAGGGCGCCTACGAGCAGTACTTC.

The rearrangement links TRBV30 to TRBJ2-6; D is undetermined. Looked up from germline, CDR1 is GTSNPN and CDR2 is SVGIG (reference sequence). The CDR3 contains 14 residues. V lost 4 bases, J lost 0 bases, and 7 bases lay in between. CDR3 in DNA: TGTGCCTGGACTCGGACCTCTGGGGCCAACGTCCTGACTTTC. Translated: CAWTRTSGANVLTF.

V and J are TRBV5-1 and TRBJ2-7; D may be TRBD1 (6 bases). Germline V gene lookup returns CDR1 SGHRS and CDR2 YFSETQ. The CDR3 length is 14 residues. Trimming removed 3 bases at V and 2 bases at J, with 12 bases between. The CDR3 sequence is CASSSETGTYEQYF. CDR3 sequence (DNA): TGCGCCAGCAGCTCCGAGACAGGAACCTACGAGCAGTACTTC. Full variable domain (remainder filled in from reference TRBV5-1 and TRBJ2-7): KAGVTQTPRYLIKTRGQQVTLSCSPISGHRSVSWYQQTPGQGLQFLFEYFSETQRNKGNFPGRFSGRQFSNSRSEMNVSTLELGDSALYLCASSSETGTYEQYFGPGTRLTVT.

This clone was observed a few times. Other nucleotide sequences from this sample produce the same CDR3. The chain joins TRBV29-1 to TRBJ2-3; D remains ambiguous. Trimming pared 3 bases from V and 5 bases from J, leaving 6 bases between. Looked up from germline, CDR1 is SQVTM and CDR2 is ANQGSEA. The length of the CDR3 is 11 residues. The DNA for the CDR3 is TGCAGCGTTGATCTCCTAGATACGCAGTATTTT. Translating gives CSVDLLDTQYF.

The rearrangement uses TRBV9 and TRBJ2-3; D unresolved. V lost 0 bases, J lost 3 bases, and 11 bases lay in between. The germline gives CDR1 SGDLS, CDR2 YYNGEE. The CDR3 is 15 residues long. The CDR3 sequence is CASSVEAKTTDTQYF. Written as DNA, the CDR3 is TGTGCCAGCAGCGTAGAGGCAAAAACGACAGATACGCAGTATTTT. The entire variable domain, with the rest obtained from reference TRBV9 and TRBJ2-3, is as follows: DSGVTQTPKHLITATGQRVTLRCSPRSGDLSVYWYQQSLDQGLQFLIQYYNGEERAKGNILERFSAQQFPDLHSELNLSSLELGDSALYFCASSVEAKTTDTQYFGPGTRLTVL.

By share of the sample, this clone is medium-sized. The junction departs from the called germline gene at one end, perhaps through a read error. This chain connects TRBV10-3 to TRBJ1-5; TRBD1 is a possible D gene (6 bases). Germline loops: CDR1 ENHRY, CDR2 SYGVKD. The CDR3 spans 15 residues. The CDR3 DNA reads as TGTGCCATAAGTGCAATGGGGGGGCGGGATCAGCCCCAGCATTTT. Translated, it gives CAISAMGGRDQPQHF.

V usage is TRBV6-5 and J usage is TRBJ2-7; TRBD1 aligns across 8 bases. J gave up 2 bases and V 7 bases, and 7 bases lay outside the gene matches. Germline V gene sequence: CDR1 MNHEY, CDR2 SVGAGI. This CDR3 has 14 residues. CDR3 in amino acids: CASTRQGKPYEQYF. In nucleotides, the CDR3 is TGTGCCAGCACCCGACAGGGGAAACCCTACGAGCAGTACTTC.

This chain joins TRBV9 and TRBJ1-4; no definite D call. The CDR3 spans 15 residues. V was cut by 4 bases and J by 5 bases, with 15 bases left in between. The V gene's germline CDR1 is SGDLS and CDR2 YYNGEE. The CDR3: CASSLLVGLNEKLFF. CDR3 nucleotides: TGTGCCAGCAGCCTCCTTGTGGGCCTAAATGAAAAACTGTTTTTT.

This clone has only a few counts. V usage is TRBV10-3 and J usage is TRBJ2-6; possibly TRBD1 or TRBD2 for D (6 bases each). The germline CDR1 and CDR2 sequences are ENHRY and SYGVKD. The CDR3 length is 19 residues. V was trimmed by 4 bases and J by 1 base, leaving 20 bases between them. CDR3 residues: CAISALLEGGLSGANVLTF. The CDR3 bases are TGTGCCATCAGTGCGCTCTTGGAAGGGGGACTTTCTGGGGCCAACGTCCTGACTTTC.

The V gene is TRBV5-1, the J gene TRBJ1-2; D unresolved. V lost 0 bases to trimming and J lost 2 bases, with 8 bases between them. This CDR3 is 14 amino acids long. Germline-derived CDR1 and CDR2 are SGHRS and YFSETQ. CDR3 DNA sequence: TGCGCCAGCAGCTTGGAGCGGCAGAACTATGGCTACACCTTC. Amino acid sequence: CASSLERQNYGYTF.

There are a few counts of this clone. V is TRBV29-1 and J is TRBJ1-5; D possibly corresponds to TRBD1 (5 bases). The CDR3 runs 14 residues. The V and J ends lost 6 bases and 4 bases respectively, with 16 bases between them. Germline V gene sequence: CDR1 SQVTM, CDR2 ANQGSEA. CDR3 loop: CSVGGVEGNQPQHF. The CDR3 DNA reads TGCAGCGTGGGCGGAGTTGAGGGGAATCAGCCCCAGCATTTT. Drawing the rest from reference TRBV29-1 and TRBJ1-5, the complete variable domain is SAVISQKPSRDICQRGTSLTIQCQVDSQVTMMFWYRQQPGQSLTLIATANQGSEATYESGFVIDKFPISRPNLTFSTLTVSNMSPEDSSIYLCSVGGVEGNQPQHFGDGTRLSIL.

The chain joins TRBV30 to TRBJ2-1; maybe TRBD2 (6 bases). The CDR3 contains 17 residues. The germline V gene has CDR1 GTSNPN and CDR2 SVGIG (reference sequence). The V end was cut by 3 bases, the J end by 7 bases, with 25 bases between. The CDR3 protein is CAWRAFVLATRMNEQFF. The CDR3 region has the DNA TGTGCCTGGAGGGCATTCGTACTAGCAACCAGAATGAATGAGCAGTTCTTC.

This clone was recorded once. V usage is TRBV20-1 and J usage is TRBJ2-7; unclear D gene. The CDR3 covers 10 residues. Germline V gene sequence: CDR1 DFQATT, CDR2 SNEGSKA (reference sequence). V was cut by 5 bases and J by 4 bases, with 6 bases left in between. CDR3 bases: TGCAGTGCTGGGAAGTACGAGCAGTACTTC. Translation: CSAGKYEQYF.

This clone was detected a few times. J is TRBJ1-2 and V is TRBV28; 8 bases fit TRBD1. This CDR3 is built from 16 residues. Germline CDR1 MDHEN, CDR2 SYDVKM. With V trimmed by 5 bases and J by 6 bases, 14 bases remained unmatched. This chain's CDR3 is CASSTRTGKIPNGYTF. The CDR3 coding sequence is TGTGCCAGCAGTACTAGGACAGGGAAGATTCCAAATGGCTACACCTTC.

This rearrangement joins TRBV30 to TRBJ1-4, with 7 bases aligning to TRBD1. Germline V lookup: CDR1 GTSNPN, CDR2 SVGIG (reference sequence). The CDR3 extends over 12 amino acids. Trimming removed 3 bases from V and 13 bases from J; junction bases left unmatched: 8. CDR3 nucleotides: TGTGCCTGGAGCAGGGGGGGATTGGTACTGTTTTTT. Translating gives CAWSRGGLVLFF.

This clone has just a few counts. The chain joins TRBV14 to TRBJ2-1; D is uncertain. Between the trimmed V and J ends, which lost 4 bases and 8 bases, there was a span of 12 bases. From germline, CDR1 is SGHDN and CDR2 FVKESK. The CDR3 is 13 residues long. CDR3 loop: CASSLLVGYEQFF. Written as DNA, the CDR3 is TGTGCCAGCAGCCTCCTGGTGGGATATGAGCAGTTCTTC.

The chain joins TRBV4-1 to TRBJ2-7; D not certain. Trimming shortened V by 1 base and J by 0 bases, and 16 bases separated the two germline ends. In germline, CDR1 is MGHRA, CDR2 YSYEKL. There are 17 residues in the CDR3. The CDR3 nucleotides read TGCGCCAGCAGCCAAGCCGTGGTCCTAACAGTCTCCTACGAGCAGTACTTC. It specifies CASSQAVVLTVSYEQYF.

This clone appeared once. V is TRBV9 and J is TRBJ2-1; TRBD2 might be the D (6 bases). The CDR3 runs 19 residues. CDR1 SGDLS and CDR2 YYNGEE come from the germline V gene. Trimming took 0 bases from V and 1 from J, leaving 20 bases between them. DNA for the CDR3: TGTGCCAGCAGCGTAGGCCTGGGGAGTGGGACTCGATCCTACAATGAGCAGTTCTTC. Protein sequence: CASSVGLGSGTRSYNEQFF. The full variable domain, with the rest looked up from reference TRBV9 and TRBJ2-1, is DSGVTQTPKHLITATGQRVTLRCSPRSGDLSVYWYQQSLDQGLQFLIQYYNGEERAKGNILERFSAQQFPDLHSELNLSSLELGDSALYFCASSVGLGSGTRSYNEQFFGPGTRLTVL.